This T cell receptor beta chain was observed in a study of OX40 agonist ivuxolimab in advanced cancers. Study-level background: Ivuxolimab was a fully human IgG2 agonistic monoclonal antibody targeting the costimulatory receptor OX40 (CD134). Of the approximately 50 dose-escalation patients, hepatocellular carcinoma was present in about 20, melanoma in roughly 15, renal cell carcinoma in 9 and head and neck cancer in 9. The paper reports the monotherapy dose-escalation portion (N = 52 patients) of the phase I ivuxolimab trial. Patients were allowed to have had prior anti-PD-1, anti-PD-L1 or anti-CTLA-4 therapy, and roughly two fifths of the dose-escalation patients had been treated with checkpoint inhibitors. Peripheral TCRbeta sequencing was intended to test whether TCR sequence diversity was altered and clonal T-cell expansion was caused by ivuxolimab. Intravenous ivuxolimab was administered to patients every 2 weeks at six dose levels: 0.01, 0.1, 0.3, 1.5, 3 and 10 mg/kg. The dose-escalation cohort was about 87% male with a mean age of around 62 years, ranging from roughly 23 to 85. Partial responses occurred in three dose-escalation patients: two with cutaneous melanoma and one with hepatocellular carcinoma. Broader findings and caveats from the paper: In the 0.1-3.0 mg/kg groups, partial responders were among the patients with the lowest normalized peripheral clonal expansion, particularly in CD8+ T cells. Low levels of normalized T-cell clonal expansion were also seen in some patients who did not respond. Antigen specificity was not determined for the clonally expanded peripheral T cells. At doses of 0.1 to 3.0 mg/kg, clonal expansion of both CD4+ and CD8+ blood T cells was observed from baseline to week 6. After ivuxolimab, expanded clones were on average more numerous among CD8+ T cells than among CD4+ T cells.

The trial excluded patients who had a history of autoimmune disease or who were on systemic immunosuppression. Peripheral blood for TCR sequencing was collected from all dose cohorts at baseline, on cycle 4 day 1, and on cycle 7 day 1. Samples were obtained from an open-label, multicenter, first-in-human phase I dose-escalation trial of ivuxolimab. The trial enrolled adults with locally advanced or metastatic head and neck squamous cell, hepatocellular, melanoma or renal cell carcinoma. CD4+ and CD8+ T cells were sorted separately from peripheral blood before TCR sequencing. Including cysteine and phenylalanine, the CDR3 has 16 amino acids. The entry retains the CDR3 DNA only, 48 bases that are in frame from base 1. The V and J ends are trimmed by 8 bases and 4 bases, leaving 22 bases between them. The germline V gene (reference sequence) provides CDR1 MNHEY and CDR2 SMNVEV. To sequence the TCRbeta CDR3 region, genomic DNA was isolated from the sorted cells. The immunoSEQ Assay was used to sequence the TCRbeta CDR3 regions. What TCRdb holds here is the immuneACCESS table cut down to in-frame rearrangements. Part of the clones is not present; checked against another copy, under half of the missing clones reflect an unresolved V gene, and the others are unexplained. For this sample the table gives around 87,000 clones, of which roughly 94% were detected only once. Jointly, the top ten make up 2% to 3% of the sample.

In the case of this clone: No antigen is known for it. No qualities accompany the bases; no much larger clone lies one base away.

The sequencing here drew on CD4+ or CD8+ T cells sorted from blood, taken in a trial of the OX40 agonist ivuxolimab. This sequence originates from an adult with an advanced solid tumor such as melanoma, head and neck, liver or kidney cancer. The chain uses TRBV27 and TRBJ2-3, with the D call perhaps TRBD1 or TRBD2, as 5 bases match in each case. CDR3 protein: CASQLGRDLLADTQYF. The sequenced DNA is TGTGCCAGCCAATTAGGCCGGGACCTTTTGGCAGATACGCAGTATTTT.